This T cell receptor beta chain emerged from a study of cytomegalovirus exposure and HLA in healthy donors. Study-level background: Within the Caucasian-associated ancestry cluster were 81% of the 350 to 400 genotyped donors. Study results and limitations: About 87% or about 30% of the time was how often most TCR beta V segments were productive, according to an earlier analysis. CMV serostatus stood as the only immune exposure information on hand.

On this clone itself: Its antigen is not known.

Trimming cost V 1 base and J 6 bases, with 13 bases left between them. CDR1 and CDR2 from the germline V gene are SGHAT and FQNNGV. The CDR3 has 14 residues. 60 Vbeta and 13 Jbeta primers were used in PCR. Original data processing: In a later analysis, 80 million to 100 million unique TCR beta chains included roughly 11 million shared by two or more donors. Profiling relied on immunoSEQ multiplex PCR, and the TCRdb table lists in-frame clones only, not all of them. V and J calls and clone size follow that table, whereas D and trimming were derived from the DNA. This table has 120,000 to 150,000 clones, around 80% appearing once.

Sequencing was carried out using PBMCs. This chain joins TRBV11-2 and TRBJ2-7; maybe TRBD1 (7 bases). The TCR originated in a young man in good health and CMV-seronegative. CDR3 residues: CASSLAGGGSEQYF. The CDR3 coding sequence is TGTGCCAGCAGCTTAGCTGGAGGGGGCTCCGAGCAGTACTTC.